The present entry profiles one T cell receptor (beta chain) with its context. The antigen is undetermined. The sample belongs to a study of T cell clusters in autoimmune cytopenias. TRB rearrangements were amplified by touch-down multiplex PCR with mixed TRB-A/B primers. For each CDR3 protein, TCRdb gives one entry from its re-call of the multiplex PCR reads, without DNA. This sample carries approximately 5,500 distinct CDR3 sequences, with 30% to 35% going to the ten biggest clones. TRB was amplified from 250 ng of peripheral blood genomic DNA per sample. Whole-study results and caveats: Primary autoimmune cytopenia patients seemingly lacked the physiological T cell clusters found in healthy donors.

The CDR3 covers 15 residues. CDR1 is MNHEY and CDR2 is SVGAGI in the germline V gene. These data were also filed under a second study, of T cell repertoires in aging, cancer and after chemotherapy. That work states: Clear clonal overlap appeared across healthy donor samples taken over several months to years. The full dataset contained roughly 9 million TCR reads. In healthy donors, age-related TCR diversity loss mainly reflected lost richness.

The chain links TRBV6-5 to TRBJ1-5; TCRdb picks TRBD1, but there is no DNA to check that call. The clonotype originates from a human donor in good health. Specimen: peripheral blood. CDR3 loop: CASSLRGTGNQPQHF.